What follows is one T cell receptor (beta chain) and its context. As yet, its antigen is unknown. This sample is part of a study of shared clonotypes between healthy human individuals. Background on the study: The study used three CD4 naive, three CD4 memory, two CD8 naive and one CD8 memory plate per donor. Study-level findings and limits: Sorted-subset sequencing, rarefaction showed, was incomplete despite large depth. Naive subsets typically showed greater estimated richness than memory subsets.

Germline V gene sequence: CDR1 SGHVS, CDR2 FQNEAQ. Trimming shortened V by 5 bases and J by 2 bases, and 18 bases separated the two germline ends. The length of the CDR3 is 16 residues. Genomic DNA of each subset was evenly split across several immunoSEQ plates. The protocol was immunoSEQ multiplex PCR, while the TCRdb copy is restricted to in-frame clones and leaves out a portion. The profile shows a few million clones, 80% to 95% of them singletons. Sample: naive CD4+ T cells from PBMCs. Subset given: CD45RA+ positively selected. The rearrangement joins TRBV7-8 to TRBJ1-2, with D possibly TRBD1 on 5 matching bases. This TCR was sampled from a man younger than 35 in good health. Some clones in this sample may be carry-over from other donors' samples. CDR3 amino acids: CASSGSIWDGNYGYTF. Here the CDR3 DNA reads TGTGCCAGCAGCGGATCTATCTGGGACGGCAACTATGGCTACACCTTC.